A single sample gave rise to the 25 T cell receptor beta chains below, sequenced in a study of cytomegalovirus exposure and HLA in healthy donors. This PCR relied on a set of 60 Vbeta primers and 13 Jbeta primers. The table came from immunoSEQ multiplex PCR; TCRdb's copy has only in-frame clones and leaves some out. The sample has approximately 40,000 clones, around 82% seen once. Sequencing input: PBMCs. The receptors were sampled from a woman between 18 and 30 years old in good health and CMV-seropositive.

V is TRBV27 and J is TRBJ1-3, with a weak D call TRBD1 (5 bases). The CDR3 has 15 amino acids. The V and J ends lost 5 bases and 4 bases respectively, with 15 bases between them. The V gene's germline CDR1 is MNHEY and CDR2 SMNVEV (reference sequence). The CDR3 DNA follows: TGTGCCAGCAGTCCTTCCGGGGGATTCGGAAACACCATATATTTT. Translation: CASSPSGGFGNTIYF.

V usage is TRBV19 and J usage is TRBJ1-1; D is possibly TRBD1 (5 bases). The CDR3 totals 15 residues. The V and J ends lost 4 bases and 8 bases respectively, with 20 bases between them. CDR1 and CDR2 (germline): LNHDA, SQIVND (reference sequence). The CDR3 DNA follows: TGTGCCAGTAGTAACACCGGGACTGAGACAATAGAAGCTTTCTTT. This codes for CASSNTGTETIEAFF.

CDR3 DNA: TGTGCCAGCAGTTTGATCACGTGGGACAGCGGTTCCAATCAGCCCCAGCATTTT. This translates into CASSLITWDSGSNQPQHF. The chain combines TRBV28 with TRBJ1-5; 7 nucleotides agree with TRBD1. The CDR3 is made up of 18 amino acids. Losses at the gene ends were 3 bases for V and 3 bases for J; bases not matched to a gene: 14. The germline gives CDR1 MDHEN, CDR2 SYDVKM.

This CDR3 is CAISPGQGTSEFGDTQYF. In DNA, the CDR3 is TGTGCCATCAGCCCGGGACAGGGGACCTCTGAGTTTGGAGATACGCAGTATTTT. The V call is TRBV10-3, the J call TRBJ2-3; 10 bases are a match to TRBD1. Germline CDR1 ENHRY, CDR2 SYGVKD. This CDR3 contains 18 residues. The V segment lost 6 bases and the J segment 5 bases; nucleotides outside the gene matches: 17.

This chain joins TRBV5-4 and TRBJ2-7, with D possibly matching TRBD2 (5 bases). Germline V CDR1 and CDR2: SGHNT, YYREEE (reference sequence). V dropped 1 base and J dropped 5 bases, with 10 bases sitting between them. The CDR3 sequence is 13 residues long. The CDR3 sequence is CASSLTSTHEQYF. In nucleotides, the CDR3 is TGTGCCAGCAGCTTGACTAGTACTCACGAGCAGTACTTC.

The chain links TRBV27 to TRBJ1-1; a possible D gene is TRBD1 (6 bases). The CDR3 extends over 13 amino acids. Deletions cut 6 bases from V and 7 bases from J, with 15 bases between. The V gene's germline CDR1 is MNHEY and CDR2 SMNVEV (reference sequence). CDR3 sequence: CASSHTGQGEAFF. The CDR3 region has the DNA TGTGCCAGCAGCCACACAGGGCAGGGTGAAGCTTTCTTT.

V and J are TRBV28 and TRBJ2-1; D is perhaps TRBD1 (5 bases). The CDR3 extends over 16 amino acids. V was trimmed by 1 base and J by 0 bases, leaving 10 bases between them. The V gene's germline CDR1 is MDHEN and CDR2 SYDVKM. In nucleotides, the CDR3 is TGTGCCAGCAGTTTATTGTCAGGGTTCTCCTACAATGAGCAGTTCTTC. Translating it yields CASSLLSGFSYNEQFF.

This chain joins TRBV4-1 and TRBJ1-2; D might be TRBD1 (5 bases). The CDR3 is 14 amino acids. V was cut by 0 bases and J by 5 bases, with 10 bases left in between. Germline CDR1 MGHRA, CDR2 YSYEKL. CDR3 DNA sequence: TGCGCCAGCAGCCAAGATGGGACTTTATATGGCTACACCTTC. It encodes CASSQDGTLYGYTF.

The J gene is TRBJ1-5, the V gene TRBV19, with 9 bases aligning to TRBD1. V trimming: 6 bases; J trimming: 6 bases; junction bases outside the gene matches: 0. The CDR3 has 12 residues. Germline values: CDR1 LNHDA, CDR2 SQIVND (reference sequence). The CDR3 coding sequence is TGTGCCAGTAGGACAGGGGGTCAGCCCCAGCATTTT. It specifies CASRTGGQPQHF.

In DNA form, the CDR3 reads TGTGCCAGCAGTCGGGACAGCAGCTATGGCTACACCTTC. It yields the protein CASSRDSSYGYTF. The rearrangement links TRBV2 to TRBJ1-2; TRBD1 matches at 7 bases. J lost 4 bases, V lost 5 bases, and 4 bases had no gene match. The CDR3 sequence is 13 residues long. The germline V gene has CDR1 SNHLY and CDR2 FYNNEI.

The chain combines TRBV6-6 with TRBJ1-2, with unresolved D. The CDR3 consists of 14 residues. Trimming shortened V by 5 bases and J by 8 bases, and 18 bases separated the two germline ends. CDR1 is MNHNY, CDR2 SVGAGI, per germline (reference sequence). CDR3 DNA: TGTGCCAGCAGTCCTGATCCCCCCTGGCAGGGCTACACCTTC. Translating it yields CASSPDPPWQGYTF.

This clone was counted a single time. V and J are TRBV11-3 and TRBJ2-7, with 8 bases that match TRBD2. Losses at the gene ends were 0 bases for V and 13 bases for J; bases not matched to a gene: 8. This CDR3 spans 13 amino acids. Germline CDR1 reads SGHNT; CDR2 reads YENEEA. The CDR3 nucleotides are TGTGCCAGCAGCTTAGATCTAGCGGGCCGAGTTTACTTC. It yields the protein CASSLDLAGRVYF.

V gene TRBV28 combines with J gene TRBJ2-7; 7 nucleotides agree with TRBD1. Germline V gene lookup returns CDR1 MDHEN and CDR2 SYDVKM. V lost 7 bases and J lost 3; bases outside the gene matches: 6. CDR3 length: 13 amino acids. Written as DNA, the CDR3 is TGTGCCAGCAATCCGGGACAGAACTACGAGCAGTACTTC. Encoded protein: CASNPGQNYEQYF.

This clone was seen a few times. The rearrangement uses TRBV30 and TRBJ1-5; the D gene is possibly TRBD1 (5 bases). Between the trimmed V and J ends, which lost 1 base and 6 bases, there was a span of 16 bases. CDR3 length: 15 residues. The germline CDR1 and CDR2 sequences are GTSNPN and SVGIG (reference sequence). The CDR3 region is CAWSGGSVLGQPQHF. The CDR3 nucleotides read TGTGCCTGGAGTGGGGGCAGCGTCCTGGGTCAGCCCCAGCATTTT.

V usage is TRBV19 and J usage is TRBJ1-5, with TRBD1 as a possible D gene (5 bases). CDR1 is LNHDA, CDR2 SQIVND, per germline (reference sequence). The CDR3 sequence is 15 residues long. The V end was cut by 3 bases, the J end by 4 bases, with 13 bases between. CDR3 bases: TGTGCCAGTAGTATGGAACGGGGGGGTAATCAGCCCCAGCATTTT. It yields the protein CASSMERGGNQPQHF.

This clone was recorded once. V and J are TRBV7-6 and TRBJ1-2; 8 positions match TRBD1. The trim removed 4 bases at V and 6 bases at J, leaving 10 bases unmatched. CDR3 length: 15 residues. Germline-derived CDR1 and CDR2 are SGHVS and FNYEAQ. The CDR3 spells CASSSGGEVFDGYTF. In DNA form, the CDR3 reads TGTGCCAGCAGCTCAGGGGGCGAGGTATTTGATGGCTACACCTTC.

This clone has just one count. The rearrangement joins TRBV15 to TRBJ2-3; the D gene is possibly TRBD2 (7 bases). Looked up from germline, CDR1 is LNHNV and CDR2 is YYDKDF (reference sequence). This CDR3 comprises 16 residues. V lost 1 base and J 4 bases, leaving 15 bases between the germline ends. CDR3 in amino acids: CATSRARGLGADTQYF. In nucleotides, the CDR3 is TGTGCCACCAGCAGAGCGCGGGGGCTTGGTGCAGATACGCAGTATTTT. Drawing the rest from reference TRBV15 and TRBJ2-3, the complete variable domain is DAMVIQNPRYQVTQFGKPVTLSCSQTLNHNVMYWYQQKSSQAPKLLFHYYDKDFNNEADTPDNFQSRRPNTSFCFLDIRSPGLGDTAMYLCATSRARGLGADTQYFGPGTRLTVL.

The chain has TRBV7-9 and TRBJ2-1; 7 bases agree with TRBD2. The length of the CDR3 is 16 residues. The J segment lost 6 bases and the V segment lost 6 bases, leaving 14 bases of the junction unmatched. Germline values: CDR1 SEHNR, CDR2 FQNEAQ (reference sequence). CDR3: CASRPTLGTTGNEQFF. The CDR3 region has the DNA TGTGCCAGCAGACCTACGTTAGGGACTACGGGCAATGAGCAGTTCTTC.

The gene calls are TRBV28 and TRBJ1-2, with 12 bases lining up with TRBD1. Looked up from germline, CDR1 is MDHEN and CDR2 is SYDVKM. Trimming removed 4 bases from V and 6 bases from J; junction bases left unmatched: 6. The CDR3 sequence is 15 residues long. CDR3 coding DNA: TGTGCCAGCAGTTCCGGGACAGGGGGCGCGCATGGCTACACCTTC. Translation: CASSSGTGGAHGYTF.

The DNA of the CDR3 is TGTGCCAGCAGGAGGTGGGGAGCCGGCCTGAACACTGAAGCTTTCTTT. It is translated as CASRRWGAGLNTEAFF. This chain links TRBV28 with TRBJ1-1; D remains ambiguous. Trimming removed 6 bases at V and 0 bases at J, with 17 bases between. In germline, CDR1 is MDHEN, CDR2 SYDVKM. The CDR3 contains 16 residues.

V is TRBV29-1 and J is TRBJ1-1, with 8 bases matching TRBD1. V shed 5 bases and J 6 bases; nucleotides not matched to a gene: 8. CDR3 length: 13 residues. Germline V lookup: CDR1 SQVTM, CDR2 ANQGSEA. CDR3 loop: CSVSQSGGPEAFF. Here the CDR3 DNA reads TGCAGCGTTTCACAATCAGGGGGCCCTGAAGCTTTCTTT.

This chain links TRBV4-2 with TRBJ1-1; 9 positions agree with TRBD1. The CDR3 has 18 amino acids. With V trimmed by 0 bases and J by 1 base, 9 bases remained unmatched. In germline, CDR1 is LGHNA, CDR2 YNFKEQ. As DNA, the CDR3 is TGTGCCAGCAGCCAAGAGCCAACAGGGGGCAAAAAGAACACTGAAGCTTTCTTT. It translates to CASSQEPTGGKKNTEAFF.

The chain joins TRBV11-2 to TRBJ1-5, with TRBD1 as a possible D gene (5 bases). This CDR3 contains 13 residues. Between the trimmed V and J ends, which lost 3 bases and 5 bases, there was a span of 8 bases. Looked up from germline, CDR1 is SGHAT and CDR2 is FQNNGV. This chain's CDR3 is CASSFQGDQPQHF. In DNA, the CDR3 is TGTGCCAGCAGCTTCCAGGGTGATCAGCCCCAGCATTTT. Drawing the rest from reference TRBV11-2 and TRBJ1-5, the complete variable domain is EAGVAQSPRYKIIEKRQSVAFWCNPISGHATLYWYQQILGQGPKLLIQFQNNGVVDDSQLPKDRFSAERLKGVDSTLKIQPAKLEDSAVYLCASSFQGDQPQHFGDGTRLSIL.

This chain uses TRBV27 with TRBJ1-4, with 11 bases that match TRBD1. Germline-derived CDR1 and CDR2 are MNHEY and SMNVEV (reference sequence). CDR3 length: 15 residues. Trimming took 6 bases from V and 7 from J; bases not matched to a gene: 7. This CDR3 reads CASSPSGTGGEKLFF. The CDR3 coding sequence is TGTGCCAGCAGCCCCAGCGGGACAGGGGGTGAAAAACTGTTTTTT.

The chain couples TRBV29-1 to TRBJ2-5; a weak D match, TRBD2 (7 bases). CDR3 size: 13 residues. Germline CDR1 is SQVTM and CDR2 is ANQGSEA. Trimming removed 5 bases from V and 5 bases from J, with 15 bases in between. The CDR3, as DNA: TGCAGCGTTCCGTTACAGGGAGGGGAGACCCAGTACTTC. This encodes CSVPLQGGETQYF.